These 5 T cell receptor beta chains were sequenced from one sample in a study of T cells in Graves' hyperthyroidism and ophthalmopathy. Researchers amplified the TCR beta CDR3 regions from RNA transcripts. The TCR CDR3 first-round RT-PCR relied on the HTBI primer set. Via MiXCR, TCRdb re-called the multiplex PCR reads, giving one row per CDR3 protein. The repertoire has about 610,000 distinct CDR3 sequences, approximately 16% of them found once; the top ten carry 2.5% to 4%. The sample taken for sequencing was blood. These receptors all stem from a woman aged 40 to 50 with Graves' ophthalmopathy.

The CDR3 sequence: CASSSPFPNEQFF. For the CDR3, the DNA is TGTGCCAGCAGTTCCCCTTTCCCCAATGAGCAGTTCTTC. The rearrangement joins TRBV2 to TRBJ2-1, with no clear D. Germline loops: CDR1 SNHLY, CDR2 FYNNEI. The CDR3 runs 13 residues. Between the trimmed V and J ends, which lost 5 bases and 6 bases, there was a span of 11 bases.

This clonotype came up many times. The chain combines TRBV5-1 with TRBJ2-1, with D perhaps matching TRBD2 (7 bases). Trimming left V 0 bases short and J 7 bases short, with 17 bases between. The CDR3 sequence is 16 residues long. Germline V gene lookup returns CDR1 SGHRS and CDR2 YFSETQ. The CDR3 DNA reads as TGCGCCAGCAGCTTGGTAGGGACACCCGGGGGGAATGAGCAGTTCTTC. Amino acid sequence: CASSLVGTPGGNEQFF.

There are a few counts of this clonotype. The CDR3 here is CASGLTRQGRGNTIYF. For the CDR3, the DNA is TGTGCTAGTGGTTTAACTCGACAGGGGAGGGGAAACACCATATATTTT. The chain links TRBV12-5 to TRBJ1-3, with 8 bases that match TRBD1. With 3 bases clipped from V and 4 bases from J, the junction kept 8 bases outside the gene matches. The CDR3 totals 16 residues. In germline, CDR1 is LGHNT, CDR2 FRNRAP.

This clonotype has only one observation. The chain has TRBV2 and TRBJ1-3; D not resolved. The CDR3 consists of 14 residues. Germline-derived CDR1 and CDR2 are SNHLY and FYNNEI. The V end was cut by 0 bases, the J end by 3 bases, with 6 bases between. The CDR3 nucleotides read TGTGCCAGCAGTGAAGCTGTATATGGAAACACCATATATTTT. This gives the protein CASSEAVYGNTIYF.

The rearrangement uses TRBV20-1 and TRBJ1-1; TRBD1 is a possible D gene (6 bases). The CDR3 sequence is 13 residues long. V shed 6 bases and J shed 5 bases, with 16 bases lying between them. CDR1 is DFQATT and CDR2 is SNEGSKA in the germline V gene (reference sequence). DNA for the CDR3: TGCAGTGCAAGGAAAACAGGGAGGACTGAAGCTTTCTTT. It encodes CSARKTGRTEAFF.